These 23 T cell receptor beta chains originate from one sample sequenced in a study of CXCR3-negative and CXCR3-positive naive CD8 T cells. UMI-labeled TRB cDNA libraries were prepared by 5' RACE. Each CDR3 protein gets one entry in TCRdb, which reprocessed the 5' RACE reads and gives no DNA. The sample has approximately 58,000 distinct CDR3 sequences; the top ten hold around 0.4%. Sequences were obtained from naive CXCR3- CD8+ T cells from blood. Subset specified: CD45RO-CCR7+CD27+CD95- naive CD8+ T cells lacking CXCR3 (TNR3-). Source of these receptors: a human donor in good health. Some clones in this sample may be carry-over from other donors' samples.

The J gene is TRBJ1-1, the V gene TRBV6-5; the TCRdb call, TRBD1, lacks DNA for checking. Germline lookup yields CDR1 MNHEY and CDR2 SVGAGI. The CDR3 length is 16 residues. The CDR3 sequence: CASSYNLDRANTEAFF.

The chain couples TRBV20-1 to TRBJ2-7; lacking DNA, the TRBD1 call made by TCRdb goes unchecked. Germline V gene lookup returns CDR1 DFQATT and CDR2 SNEGSKA (reference sequence). This CDR3 is built from 15 residues. The CDR3 loop reads CSARVETGDPYEQYF.

V usage is TRBV3-1 and J usage is TRBJ2-1; no DNA is available, so the TRBD1 call from TCRdb remains unchecked. The length of the CDR3 is 11 residues. CDR1 is LGHDT, CDR2 YNNKEL, per germline (reference sequence). CDR3 sequence reads: CASRRGDEQFF.

This chain uses TRBV5-1 with TRBJ2-2. Per the germline V gene, CDR1 is SGHRS and CDR2 is YFSETQ. The CDR3 extends over 15 amino acids. The CDR3 protein is CASSLGYSDTGELFF.

CDR3: CSVEDGGGPTWEQYF. This chain connects TRBV29-1 to TRBJ2-7; without DNA, the TCRdb call of TRBD2 cannot be checked. There are 15 residues in the CDR3. Germline lookup yields CDR1 SQVTM and CDR2 ANQGSEA.

The chain couples TRBV7-3 to TRBJ2-7; the D call from TCRdb, TRBD2, cannot be confirmed without DNA. This CDR3 contains 18 residues. Germline CDR1 and CDR2: SGHTA and FQGTGA. The CDR3 loop reads CASSLPNLLAGTAYEQYF.

The CDR3: CASSFPAGARRELFF. V gene TRBV7-6 combines with J gene TRBJ2-2; TCRdb outputs TRBD1, but without DNA this stays unchecked. The CDR3 has 15 amino acids. Germline V gene data show CDR1 as SGHVS and CDR2 as FNYEAQ.

The V gene is TRBV7-7, the J gene TRBJ1-1; TCRdb selects TRBD1, and the lack of DNA leaves this call unchecked. Germline CDR1 is SSHAT and CDR2 is FNYEAQ (reference sequence). The CDR3 spans 15 residues. The CDR3: CASSPSVGTGDEAFF. The variable domain in full, with the rest retrieved from reference TRBV7-7 and TRBJ1-1, is GAGVSQSPRYKVTKRGQDVTLRCDPISSHATLYWYQQALGQGPEFLTYFNYEAQPDKSGLPSDRFSAERPEGSISTLTIQRTEQRDSAMYRCASSPSVGTGDEAFFGQGTRLTVV.

The chain links TRBV7-9 to TRBJ1-5; the D call of TRBD1 rests on TCRdb alone, since no DNA is present to check it. CDR1 and CDR2 (germline): SEHNR, FQNEAQ (reference sequence). The CDR3 length is 14 residues. The CDR3: CASSFQGAIQPQHF.

The genes are TRBV7-8 and TRBJ1-2; no DNA is available, so the TRBD1 call from TCRdb remains unchecked. The CDR3 is 14 residues long. CDR1 SGHVS and CDR2 FQNEAQ come from the germline V gene. CDR3 region: CASSLSGLGYGYTF.

The V gene is TRBV9, the J gene TRBJ2-1. This CDR3 is 14 amino acids long. From germline, CDR1 is SGDLS and CDR2 YYNGEE. The CDR3 is CASSVGDPYNEQFF.

This rearrangement joins TRBV28 to TRBJ2-1; TCRdb's D call, TRBD1, is unchecked because there is no DNA. This CDR3 comprises 15 residues. CDR1 MDHEN and CDR2 SYDVKM come from the germline V gene. The chain's CDR3 is CASRWDRVDYNEQFF.

The chain recombines TRBV6-2 or TRBV6-3 with TRBJ2-7. Per germline, CDR1 MNHEY and CDR2 SVGEGT. The CDR3 spans 14 residues. CDR3 sequence reads: CASSYSTSAYEQYF.

CDR3: CASTLQSPRNEQFF. V usage is TRBV7-2 and J usage is TRBJ2-1; no DNA is available, so the TRBD2 call from TCRdb remains unchecked. The CDR3 extends over 14 amino acids. Per germline, CDR1 SGHTA and CDR2 FQGNSA.

The CDR3 spells CASSVDSGPPETQYF. V gene TRBV9 combines with J gene TRBJ2-5; the TCRdb call, TRBD2, lacks DNA for checking. CDR1 and CDR2 (germline): SGDLS, YYNGEE. The CDR3 runs 15 residues.

The chain employs TRBV9 and TRBJ1-3; TCRdb gives TRBD1 as the D gene, but with no DNA this cannot be confirmed. The CDR3 covers 16 residues. CDR1 is SGDLS, CDR2 YYNGEE, per germline. The CDR3 loop reads CASSVGGEYSGNTIYF.

This rearrangement joins TRBV27 to TRBJ2-3; TCRdb returns TRBD1, unconfirmable since there is no DNA. Germline CDR1 is MNHEY and CDR2 is SMNVEV (reference sequence). This CDR3 region has 15 residues. The CDR3 reads CASSWTGLSTDTQYF.

The gene calls are TRBV27 and TRBJ1-3. CDR1 and CDR2 (germline): MNHEY, SMNVEV (reference sequence). CDR3 length: 13 residues. The CDR3 is CASSLIGGNTIYF.

The rearrangement uses TRBV27 and TRBJ1-1. The CDR3 sequence is 11 residues long. Germline-derived CDR1 and CDR2 are MNHEY and SMNVEV (reference sequence). The CDR3 here is CASNSNTEAFF.

This chain uses TRBV7-3 with TRBJ2-2; the TCRdb D gene call, TRBD2, has no DNA to confirm it. The CDR3 extends over 18 amino acids. Germline V gene lookup returns CDR1 SGHTA and CDR2 FQGTGA. CDR3 residues: CASSLISGGAFLTGELFF.

This chain links TRBV12-3 or TRBV12-4 with TRBJ2-7; TCRdb outputs TRBD2, but without DNA this stays unchecked. The CDR3 covers 17 residues. CDR3 in amino acids: CASRGTSGRRSSYEQYF.

The gene calls are TRBV7-8 and TRBJ2-5; no DNA is available, so the TRBD1 call from TCRdb remains unchecked. There are 15 residues in the CDR3. Per the germline V gene, CDR1 is SGHVS and CDR2 is FQNEAQ. The CDR3 region is CASSLVGGLEETQYF.

The chain combines TRBV7-3 with TRBJ2-3; TCRdb's D call, TRBD2, is unchecked because there is no DNA. The germline V gene encodes CDR1 SGHTA and CDR2 FQGTGA. This CDR3 is built from 15 residues. CDR3 protein: CASSLMAGPVDTQYF.